One sample yielded the 31 T cell receptor beta chains listed below, sequenced in a study of spatial heterogeneity in lung cancer (dated by TCRdb to between 2017 and 2020). The method was 5' RACE. Instrument on record: NextSeq 500. The public reads were run again by TCRdb, first through fastp at Q25 and then through MiXCR, and only productive beta chains were kept. Rows are combined by CDR3 protein, so each entry shows the most common genes and DNA. Here the sample has 42,000 or so distinct CDR3 sequences; roughly a tenth occur a single time. Over 15% of the sample comes from the top ten. What the time point label conveys for this sample: blood at routine non-recurrence follow-up after resection. Sequenced material: PBMCs, taken at follow-up. The receptors come from a female donor with early-stage non-small cell lung cancer.

V and J are TRBV29-1 and TRBJ1-4; TRBD1 aligns across 7 bases. The CDR3 sequence is 12 residues long. Germline values: CDR1 SQVTM, CDR2 ANQGSEA. V shed 7 bases and J 8 bases; nucleotides not matched to a gene: 7. CDR3 DNA sequence: TGCAGCGCCTCAGGGGGGGAAGAAAAACTGTTTTTT. Protein: CSASGGEEKLFF.

The table lists this clonotype with many counts. The chain joins TRBV20-1 to TRBJ2-2; 9 positions agree with TRBD2. This CDR3 has 18 residues. The V gene end was trimmed by 6 bases and the J gene end by 1 base; junction bases not matched to a gene: 15. CDR1 is DFQATT and CDR2 is SNEGSKA in the germline V gene (reference sequence). The CDR3 nucleotides read TGCAGTGCCAGGGCCGGGATTAGCGGGGGCCTGAACACCGGGGAGCTGTTTTTT. It yields the protein CSARAGISGGLNTGELFF.

Ten or more counts support this clonotype. The chain recombines TRBV7-3 with TRBJ2-3; D remains unclear. The CDR3 runs 14 residues. V shed 5 bases and J shed 0 bases, with 9 bases lying between them. Germline CDR1 SGHTA, CDR2 FQGTGA. The CDR3 protein is CASSPRRSTDTQYF. The CDR3 nucleotides are TGTGCCAGCAGCCCGAGGCGGAGCACAGATACGCAGTATTTT.

This clonotype was found a few times. The rearrangement links TRBV2 to TRBJ2-5, with D perhaps matching TRBD2 (5 bases). The CDR3 extends over 14 amino acids. Germline loops: CDR1 SNHLY, CDR2 FYNNEI. V lost 3 bases to trimming and J lost 3 bases, with 11 bases between them. The CDR3 reads CASSDPLAEETQYF. The CDR3 DNA is TGTGCCAGCAGTGACCCCCTAGCCGAAGAGACCCAGTACTTC.

The chain combines TRBV9 with TRBJ1-1; D ambiguous. This CDR3 spans 13 amino acids. Trimming left V 0 bases short and J 5 bases short, with 8 bases between. CDR1 and CDR2 (germline): SGDLS, YYNGEE. The CDR3: CASSVGTATEAFF. CDR3 sequence (DNA): TGTGCCAGCAGCGTAGGGACGGCGACTGAAGCTTTCTTT.

There are a few counts of this clonotype. V is TRBV6-5 and J is TRBJ2-3, with 13 bases that match TRBD2. CDR1 and CDR2 (germline): MNHEY, SVGAGI. CDR3 length equals 17 residues. V shed 7 bases and J 6 bases; nucleotides not matched to a gene: 13. The CDR3 DNA reads TGTGCCAGCACCCCCCTGCCGGGACTAGCGGGGACCGATACGCAGTATTTT. Amino acid sequence: CASTPLPGLAGTDTQYF.

This clonotype was found a few times. The chain links TRBV14 to TRBJ2-7; D possibly corresponds to TRBD2 (6 bases). Germline V gives CDR1 SGHDN, CDR2 FVKESK. The CDR3 spans 15 residues. V was clipped by 2 bases and J by 5 bases, with 16 bases between them. The CDR3 region has the DNA TGTGCCAGCAGCCAAAGGCAATTAACGGGGGACGAGCAGTACTTC. Translating gives CASSQRQLTGDEQYF. Supplemented by reference TRBV14 and TRBJ2-7, the full variable domain reads EAGVTQFPSHSVIEKGQTVTLRCDPISGHDNLYWYRRVMGKEIKFLLHFVKESKQDESGMPNNRFLAERTGGTYSTLKVQPAELEDSGVYFCASSQRQLTGDEQYFGPGTRLTVT.

The genes are TRBV4-1 and TRBJ2-3; 9 nucleotides match TRBD1. CDR1 and CDR2 from the germline V gene are MGHRA and YSYEKL. The CDR3 has 16 residues. V shed 3 bases, J shed 6 bases, and the junction held 10 bases outside the gene matches. CDR3 bases: TGCGCCAGCAGCCATGATCCGGGACAGGGACGGGATACGCAGTATTTT. It encodes CASSHDPGQGRDTQYF.

This clonotype was recorded at least ten times. The chain couples TRBV28 to TRBJ1-5; a weak D match, TRBD1 (6 bases). The CDR3 runs to 15 residues. V lost 1 base and J 2 bases, leaving 9 bases between the germline ends. CDR1 is MDHEN and CDR2 is SYDVKM in the germline V gene. The CDR3 here is CASSLSGAGNQPQHF. The CDR3 nucleotides read TGTGCCAGCAGTTTATCAGGGGCTGGCAATCAGCCCCAGCATTTT.

Ten or more counts support this clonotype. The chain has TRBV11-3 and TRBJ2-2; D is undetermined. CDR3 length: 12 amino acids. The ends were cut back, 5 bases at V and 7 bases at J, with 8 bases in the middle. CDR1 is SGHNT, CDR2 YENEEA, per germline. The CDR3 DNA reads as TGTGCCAGCAGCCCACCCGGCGGGGAGCTGTTTTTT. It encodes CASSPPGGELFF.

This clonotype was picked up a small number of times. The V call is TRBV19, the J call TRBJ1-3; D remains ambiguous. The CDR3 length is 13 residues. The germline V and J ends were trimmed by 7 bases and 1 base, with 8 bases remaining between them. CDR1 is LNHDA, CDR2 SQIVND, per germline (reference sequence). CDR3 coding DNA: TGTGCCAGTAACTCCCGATCTGGAAACACCATATATTTT. Translating it yields CASNSRSGNTIYF. Full variable domain (remainder filled in from reference TRBV19 and TRBJ1-3): DGGITQSPKYLFRKEGQNVTLSCEQNLNHDAMYWYRQDPGQGLRLIYYSQIVNDFQKGDIAEGYSVSREKKESFPLTVTSAQKNPTAFYLCASNSRSGNTIYFGEGSWLTVV.

Note on this clonotype: Possible read error: a much larger clone is one base away. The V gene is TRBV7-9, the J gene TRBJ2-5, with TRBD2 matching over 10 bases. CDR3 length: 14 residues. The germline CDR1 and CDR2 sequences are SEHNR and FQNEAQ (reference sequence). The CDR3 protein is CTSSLSTSGETQYF. CDR3 bases: TGTACCAGCAGCTTATCGACTAGCGGGGAGACCCAGTACTTC.

This clonotype was recorded at least ten times. J is TRBJ2-7 and V is TRBV7-6; D remains unclear. Trimming removed 8 bases from V and 5 bases from J, with 19 bases in between. This CDR3 region has 14 residues. Per germline, CDR1 SGHVS and CDR2 FNYEAQ. DNA for the CDR3: TGTGCCAGCTCCCCCCTTCAGAAAGGGAACGAGCAGTACTTC. Translation gives CASSPLQKGNEQYF.

Ten or more counts support this clonotype. The rearrangement uses TRBV20-1 and TRBJ2-2, with D perhaps TRBD2 (6 bases). V gave up 6 bases and J gave up 3 bases, with 17 bases separating them. This CDR3 comprises 15 residues. CDR1 DFQATT and CDR2 SNEGSKA come from the germline V gene (reference sequence). CDR3 nucleotides: TGCAGTGCCCCCTCCGGGCGGGGAGACACCGGGGAGCTGTTTTTT. Protein product: CSAPSGRGDTGELFF.

In its sample, this clonotype was seen a few times. The V gene is TRBV20-1, the J gene TRBJ2-7; TRBD1 matches at 7 bases. The V gene's germline CDR1 is DFQATT and CDR2 SNEGSKA (reference sequence). V lost 1 base to trimming and J lost 5 bases; unmatched junction nucleotides: 2. CDR3 length equals 12 residues. CDR3 sequence: CSARVQGDEQYF. The CDR3 region has the DNA TGCAGTGCTAGAGTGCAGGGGGACGAGCAGTACTTC.

The chain carries TRBV28 and TRBJ2-4, with D maybe TRBD1 (5 bases). The CDR3 has 15 residues. Looked up from germline, CDR1 is MDHEN and CDR2 is SYDVKM. Trimming removed 7 bases at V and 3 bases at J, with 16 bases between. In DNA, the CDR3 is TGTGCCAGCAATCAAGGGGAAACGAGCAAAAACATTCAGTACTTC. Translation: CASNQGETSKNIQYF.

The chain recombines TRBV9 with TRBJ1-4, with D possibly being TRBD1 (6 bases). Trimming cost V 3 bases and J 4 bases, with 13 bases left between them. This CDR3 comprises 15 residues. The germline V gene encodes CDR1 SGDLS and CDR2 YYNGEE. CDR3 residues: CASSGNGGINEKLFF. DNA for the CDR3: TGTGCCAGCAGCGGGAACGGGGGCATTAATGAAAAACTGTTTTTT.

This clonotype was counted between two and nine times. V gene TRBV7-6 combines with J gene TRBJ2-5; 9 bases map to TRBD2. The CDR3 contains 13 residues. V was clipped by 5 bases and J by 4 bases; unmatched bases: 2. Germline CDR1 is SGHVS and CDR2 is FNYEAQ. The CDR3 DNA sequence: TGTGCCAGCAGCATTAGCGGGGGAGAGACCCAGTACTTC. Translating gives CASSISGGETQYF.

This clonotype has just a few counts. The chain links TRBV2 to TRBJ2-1, with a possible D match to TRBD1 (6 bases). The V end was cut by 6 bases, the J end by 8 bases, with 17 bases between. Germline V lookup: CDR1 SNHLY, CDR2 FYNNEI. The length of the CDR3 is 14 residues. CDR3 nucleotides: TGTGCCAGCAGCCCTCCCACCAGGGGCCATGAGCAGTTCTTC. This encodes CASSPPTRGHEQFF.

This chain connects TRBV5-6 to TRBJ1-1; 8 positions match TRBD1. The CDR3 covers 16 residues. The germline V gene has CDR1 SGHDT and CDR2 YYEEEE. With 4 bases clipped from V and 0 bases from J, the junction kept 8 bases outside the gene matches. The DNA for the CDR3 is TGTGCCAGCAGCCTAGGACAGGGAAGCATGAACACTGAAGCTTTCTTT. This codes for CASSLGQGSMNTEAFF. Full variable domain (missing parts from reference TRBV5-6 and TRBJ1-1): DAGVTQSPTHLIKTRGQQVTLRCSPKSGHDTVSWYQQALGQGPQFIFQYYEEEERQRGNFPDRFSGHQFPNYSSELNVNALLLGDSALYLCASSLGQGSMNTEAFFGQGTRLTVV.

This clonotype was seen ten or more times. The gene calls are TRBV7-2 and TRBJ2-3; 9 bases are a match to TRBD2. V was pared by 1 base and J by 8 bases, with 13 bases of the junction left unmatched. Germline V gene sequence: CDR1 SGHTA, CDR2 FQGNSA. The CDR3 covers 17 residues. The CDR3 sequence is CASSLGAAGGALGTQYF. CDR3 DNA sequence: TGTGCCAGCAGCTTAGGCGCGGCGGGGGGGGCCCTTGGTACGCAGTATTTT.

This rearrangement joins TRBV7-9 to TRBJ2-7; 7 nucleotides align to TRBD1. The CDR3 loop spans 16 amino acids. The V and J ends lost 1 base and 2 bases, in that order; junction bases with no gene match: 8. Germline CDR1 is SEHNR and CDR2 is FQNEAQ (reference sequence). The CDR3 nucleotides read TGTGCCAGCAGCTTAGGGCTTACAGGGGAGCCCTACGAGCAGTACTTC. Residues: CASSLGLTGEPYEQYF.

Notes on this clonotype: Just one base apart from a much larger clone, this may be a read error. In nucleotides, the CDR3 is TGTGCCAGTAGTCCGGAGGGACGGCTTAACTATGGCTACACCTTC. This encodes CASSPEGRLNYGYTF. J is TRBJ1-2 and V is TRBV19; the D gene is possibly TRBD1 (5 bases). Trimming took off 5 bases at V and 1 base at J, with 14 bases between the two ends. Germline CDR1 and CDR2: LNHDA and SQIVND (reference sequence). This CDR3 has 15 residues.

The chain carries TRBV25-1 and TRBJ2-7; the D gene is possibly TRBD2 (7 bases). The CDR3 runs 14 residues. V lost 6 bases and J lost 4, with 16 bases in between. In germline, CDR1 is MGHDK, CDR2 SYGVNS. CDR3 region: CASSQGRVGYEQYF. CDR3 nucleotide sequence: TGTGCCAGCAGCCAGGGGAGGGTAGGGTACGAGCAGTACTTC.

In this sample, this clonotype turned up a few times. This chain uses TRBV30 with TRBJ1-1; no firm D call. The CDR3 totals 13 residues. V shed 4 bases and J shed 0 bases, with 9 bases lying between them. CDR1 GTSNPN and CDR2 SVGIG come from the germline V gene (reference sequence). CDR3 amino acids: CAWMSQMNTEAFF. CDR3 coding DNA: TGTGCCTGGATGTCGCAGATGAACACTGAAGCTTTCTTT.

The chain couples TRBV24-1 to TRBJ2-1, with D possibly TRBD2 on 6 matching bases. The germline V and J ends were trimmed by 5 bases and 7 bases, with 14 bases remaining between them. CDR1 and CDR2 (germline): KGHDR, SFDVKD. The length of the CDR3 is 14 residues. CDR3 nucleotides: TGTGCCACCAGTGTCGGGGGTGGGAAGAATGAGCAGTTCTTC. Protein: CATSVGGGKNEQFF.

By sample share, this clonotype is medium-sized. V gene TRBV7-2 combines with J gene TRBJ2-7; D might be TRBD1 (6 bases). V dropped 7 bases and J dropped 6 bases, with 19 bases sitting between them. The CDR3 is made up of 14 amino acids. Germline values: CDR1 SGHTA, CDR2 FQGNSA. CDR3 region: CASTRNLQGLEQYF. The CDR3 nucleotides are TGTGCCAGCACCCGAAACTTACAGGGTCTCGAGCAGTACTTC.

In its sample, this clonotype was seen many times. The chain employs TRBV7-2 and TRBJ2-2; unclear D gene. The CDR3 runs 15 residues. Germline CDR1 reads SGHTA; CDR2 reads FQGNSA. V was cut by 4 bases and J by 6 bases, with 15 bases left in between. CDR3 residues: CASSSQISSAGELFF. Written as DNA, the CDR3 is TGTGCCAGCAGCTCCCAAATCTCTAGTGCCGGGGAGCTGTTTTTT.

The gene calls are TRBV11-3 and TRBJ1-1, with unresolved D. The V and J ends lost 2 bases and 1 base respectively, with 5 bases between them. The CDR3 totals 13 residues. The germline gives CDR1 SGHNT, CDR2 YENEEA. The CDR3 loop reads CASSLRTNTEAFF. The CDR3 DNA is TGTGCCAGCAGCTTACGGACGAACACTGAAGCTTTCTTT.

J is TRBJ2-3 and V is TRBV9; 9 bases line up with TRBD2. This CDR3 is built from 17 residues. The J segment lost 2 bases and the V segment lost 0 bases, leaving 7 bases of the junction unmatched. CDR1 is SGDLS and CDR2 is YYNGEE in the germline V gene. The CDR3 DNA follows: TGTGCCAGCAGCGTAGTGGGCCAGCGGGGGGACACAGATACGCAGTATTTT. Translation: CASSVVGQRGDTDTQYF.

This clonotype was counted between two and nine times. The V gene is TRBV3-1, the J gene TRBJ2-5, with D unclear. V lost 1 base and J 1 base, leaving 1 base between the germline ends. Germline-derived CDR1 and CDR2 are LGHDT and YNNKEL (reference sequence). The CDR3 spans 12 residues. CDR3 amino acids: CASSQAQETQYF. CDR3 nucleotides: TGTGCCAGCAGCCAAGCCCAAGAGACCCAGTACTTC.